This T cell receptor beta chain was recovered during a study of post-analysis software for immune sequencing data. Overall study context: Relapsing-remitting, secondary progressive and progressive-relapsing courses of multiple sclerosis were included. Study-level findings and limits: Significantly lower normalized Chao1 diversity was seen in multiple sclerosis patients than in controls. Samples sharing a preparation batch grouped tightly together when assessed by F measure. Controls had lower frequencies than patients of 4 or 5 TRBV segments, which included TRBV5-6, TRBV5-1 and TRBV20-1.

CDR1 is SEHNR and CDR2 is FQNEAQ in the germline V gene (reference sequence). The CDR3 covers 14 residues. V lost 1 base and J 10 bases, leaving 11 bases between the germline ends. This clonotype was picked up a small number of times. Antigen: not known. Researchers reported that TCR beta cDNA libraries carried unique molecular identifiers. It was from approximately 0.91 to 9.4 million T cells that about 500,000 cDNA molecules came. MiXCR was run by TCRdb on the PCR reads, yielding one entry per CDR3 protein. The top ten hold around 4.7% of the sample, which has approximately 770,000 distinct CDR3 sequences, about 43% seen once.

Sequencing was performed on blood. The TCR was taken from a girl under 18 with multiple sclerosis. The chain carries TRBV7-9 and TRBJ1-6; D gene ambiguous. The CDR3 DNA follows: TGTGCCAGCAGCTTAGGAGAAAGAGGCTCACCCCTCCACTTT. Translation: CASSLGERGSPLHF. The complete variable domain, with remaining parts taken from reference TRBV7-9 and TRBJ1-6, reads DTGVSQNPRHKITKRGQNVTFRCDPISEHNRLYWYRQTLGQGPEFLTYFQNEAQLEKSRLLSDRFSAERPKGSFSTLEIQRTEQGDSAMYLCASSLGERGSPLHFGNGTRLTVT.